This is a list of T cell receptor beta chains from one sample in a study of cytomegalovirus exposure and HLA in healthy donors. The repertoire was sequenced with immunoSEQ multiplex PCR; TCRdb's copy has only in-frame clones and lacks some. This table holds around 84,000 clones, less than 85% found once. The material sequenced was PBMCs. These receptors were collected from a human donor in good health. Each CDR3 is given with its conserved first and last residue. The order of the fields is J gene, D gene, clone size, V gene, CDR3 protein, CDR3 DNA. D genes are given only for firm matches. Size is omitted from some rows. Given values are once, few, many or a class for expanded clones.

TRBJ2-3,TRBD1,-,TRBV7-2,CASSSGTGRTDTQYF,TGTGCCAGCAGCTCCGGGACAGGGCGCACAGATACGCAGTATTTT
TRBJ1-1,-,-,TRBV5-1,CASSLGLLNTEAFF,TGCGCCAGCAGCCTGGGACTCTTGAACACTGAAGCTTTCTTT
TRBJ2-5,-,-,TRBV21-1,CASSKAHSPQETQYF,TGTGCCAGCAGCAAAGCACACAGCCCGCAAGAGACCCAGTACTTC
TRBJ1-1,-,-,TRBV6-1,CASGKDWNTEAFF,TGTGCCAGCGGCAAAGACTGGAACACTGAAGCTTTCTTT
TRBJ2-7,TRBD1,many,TRBV6-5,CASSYTGQGDEQYF,TGTGCCAGCAGTTACACCGGACAGGGCGACGAGCAGTACTTC
TRBJ1-2,TRBD1,-,TRBV9,CASSDRGYGYTF,TGTGCCAGCAGTGACAGGGGATATGGCTACACCTTC
TRBJ2-3,-,-,TRBV5-6,CASSSPTDTQYF,TGTGCCAGCAGCTCCCCCACAGATACGCAGTATTTC
TRBJ2-3,TRBD2,once,TRBV4-1,CASSQVGLAGDTQYF,TGCGCCAGCAGCCAAGTGGGACTAGCTGGCGATACGCAGTATTTT
TRBJ1-3,-,-,TRBV19,CASSGRDSGNTIYF,TGTGCCAGTAGTGGACGGGACTCTGGAAACACCATATATTTT
TRBJ2-1,TRBD1,few,TRBV7-2,CASSGQRYNEQFF,TGTGCCAGCTCGGGACAGCGTTACAATGAGCAGTTCTTC
TRBJ2-5,-,-,TRBV19,CASSTPGGWREETQYF,TGTGCCAGTAGTACCCCTGGGGGGTGGAGAGAGGAGACCCAGTACTTC
TRBJ2-1,-,-,TRBV4-1,CASSEGSIHEQFF,TGCGCCAGCAGCGAAGGGAGCATCCATGAGCAGTTCTTC
TRBJ1-3,-,-,TRBV4-1,CATGGPYSGNTIYF,TGCGCCACCGGAGGGCCCTACTCTGGAAACACCATATATTTT
TRBJ2-3,TRBD1,-,TRBV5-4,CASQDRALSHTDTQYF,TGTGCCTCACAGGACAGGGCCCTGAGTCACACAGATACGCAGTATTTT
TRBJ2-1,TRBD1,-,TRBV2,CASSRGTGDSIGALYEQFF,TGTGCCAGCAGCCGAGGGACAGGGGACAGCATTGGGGCCCTGTATGAGCAGTTCTTC
TRBJ2-1,TRBD2,-,TRBV28,CASSLPTSGVGNEQFF,TGTGCCAGCAGTCTCCCGACTAGCGGGGTTGGGAATGAGCAGTTCTTC
TRBJ2-2,-,-,TRBV7-2,CASSKGLGELFF,TGTGCCAGCAGCAAGGGGCTCGGGGAGCTGTTTTTT
TRBJ2-3,TRBD1,-,TRBV5-6,CASSLLGQGAEDTQYF,TGTGCCAGCAGCTTGCTGGGACAGGGGGCGGAAGATACGCAGTATTTT
TRBJ2-7,TRBD1,-,TRBV5-1,CASRTGSGQVGEQYF,TGCGCCAGCAGGACTGGGTCCGGACAGGTCGGCGAGCAGTACTTC
TRBJ1-2,-,-,TRBV7-9,CASSLAGSYGYTF,TGTGCCAGCAGCTTAGCGGGCAGTTATGGCTACACCTTC
TRBJ1-4,-,few,TRBV5-1,CASSAGHLEGKLFF,TGCGCCAGCAGCGCAGGACACTTGGAAGGAAAACTGTTTTTT
TRBJ2-5,-,-,TRBV6-5,CASTGGHQETQYF,TGTGCCAGCACCGGGGGTCACCAAGAGACCCAGTACTTC
TRBJ2-5,TRBD2,-,TRBV6-5,CASSYDGGRDETQYF,TGTGCCAGCAGTTACGATGGGGGGAGGGACGAGACCCAGTACTTC
TRBJ2-1,TRBD2,-,TRBV6-4,CASSPLAGAYNEQFF,TGTGCCAGCAGTCCACTAGCGGGGGCCTACAATGAGCAGTTCTTC
TRBJ1-1,-,-,TRBV2,CASRSEQNTEAFF,TGTGCCAGCAGGTCGGAGCAGAACACTGAAGCTTTCTTT